This record looks at one TCR beta chain sequence and its context. Its specificity is not known. This nonspecific control used anti-CD3/anti-CD28 bead stimulation of CD4+ T cells. Sorting of responding CD4+ T cells relied on upregulated CD40 ligand together with CD69. CD8-depleted PBMCs were stimulated more than 15 hours with anti-CD28/CD49d costimulation, CD40-blocking antibody and enfuvirtide. This record belongs to a study of persistence of HIV-infected CD4 T cells. Whole-study context: Up to about 200 mL blood was drawn at multiple time points; a couple of donors had single-time leukapheresis.

Whole-study results and caveats: CMV- and Gag-responding cells had lower TCRbeta richness than CD3/CD28-responding cells. Antigen-responding cells were enriched for degenerate expanded CDR3beta sequences.

The immunoSEQ assay was version 4, run in survey mode. Sequenced by immunoSEQ multiplex PCR; TCRdb stores in-frame clones only, minus some. The table records roughly 48,000 clones, 88% of them present only once. Germline CDR1 MNHNY, CDR2 SVGAGI (reference sequence). The CDR3 is made up of 18 amino acids. V dropped 5 bases and J dropped 1; count of bases not matched to a gene: 11. This receptor was taken from an adult woman with HIV who was CMV-seropositive. The chain links TRBV6-6 to TRBJ2-2, with 9 bases matching TRBD1. The sequences come from CD4+ T cells sorted from PBMCs after roughly 20-hour stimulation, collected from a patient who received antiretroviral therapy. CDR3 protein: CASSPNSQGQGNTGELFF. CDR3 coding DNA: TGTGCCAGCAGTCCAAACTCCCAGGGACAGGGGAACACCGGGGAGCTGTTTTTT.